The T cell receptor (beta chain) described here comes from a study of identical twins. The CDR3 has 17 residues. V was pared by 1 base and J by 1 base, with 10 bases of the junction left unmatched. Germline values: CDR1 SGHRS, CDR2 YFSETQ. This clonotype turned up a few times. With template switching, a universal primer site was added, and the cDNA carried unique molecular identifiers. TCRdb re-analysed the 5' RACE reads in MiXCR, keeping a single row per CDR3 protein. The sample has some 240,000 distinct CDR3 sequences; more than 9% are singletons. Material: memory T cells sorted from blood. The origin of this receptor is a middle-aged man in good health. This sequence joins TRBV5-1 and TRBJ1-2; 7 bases align to TRBD1. CDR3: CASSLRGGTAYNYGYTF. CDR3 nucleotides: TGCGCCAGCAGCTTGAGGGGGGGGACAGCCTATAACTATGGCTACACCTTC.